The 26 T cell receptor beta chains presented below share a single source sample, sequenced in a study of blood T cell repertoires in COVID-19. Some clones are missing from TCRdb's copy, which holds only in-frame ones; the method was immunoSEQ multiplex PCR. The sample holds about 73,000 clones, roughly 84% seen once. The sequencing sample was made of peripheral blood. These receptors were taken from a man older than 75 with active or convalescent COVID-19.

Here the CDR3 reads CASKGGTEKYEQYF. In DNA, the CDR3 is TGCGCCAGCAAGGGTGGGACAGAAAAGTACGAGCAGTACTTC. The J gene is TRBJ2-7, the V gene TRBV10-1, with TRBD1 identical over 7 bases. J gave up 4 bases and V 7 bases, and 10 bases lay outside the gene matches. This CDR3 comprises 14 residues. CDR1 and CDR2 (germline): WNHNN, SYGVQD (reference sequence).

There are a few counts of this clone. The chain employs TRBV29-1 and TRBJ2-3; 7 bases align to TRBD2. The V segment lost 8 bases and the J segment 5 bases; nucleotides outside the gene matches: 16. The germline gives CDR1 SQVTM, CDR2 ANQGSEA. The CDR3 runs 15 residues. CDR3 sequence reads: CSLWEGSGAGDTQYF. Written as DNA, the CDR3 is TGCAGCTTGTGGGAGGGGTCGGGCGCGGGAGATACGCAGTATTTT.

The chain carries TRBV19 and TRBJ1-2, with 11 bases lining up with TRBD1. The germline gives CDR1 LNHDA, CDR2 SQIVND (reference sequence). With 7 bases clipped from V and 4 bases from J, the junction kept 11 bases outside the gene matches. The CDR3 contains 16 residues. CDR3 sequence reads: CASTPTDRGLSYGYTF. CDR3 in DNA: TGTGCCAGTACCCCTACGGACAGGGGGCTCTCCTATGGCTACACCTTC.

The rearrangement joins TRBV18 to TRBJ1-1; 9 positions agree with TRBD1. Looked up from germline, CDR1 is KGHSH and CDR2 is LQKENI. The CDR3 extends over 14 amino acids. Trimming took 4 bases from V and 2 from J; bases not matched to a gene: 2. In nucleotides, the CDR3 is TGTGCCAGCTCACAAACAGGGGGCAACACTGAAGCTTTCTTT. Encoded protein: CASSQTGGNTEAFF. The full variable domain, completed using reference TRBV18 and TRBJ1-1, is NAGVMQNPRHLVRRRGQEARLRCSPMKGHSHVYWYRQLPEEGLKFMVYLQKENIIDESGMPKERFSAEFPKEGPSILRIQQVVRGDSAAYFCASSQTGGNTEAFFGQGTRLTVV.

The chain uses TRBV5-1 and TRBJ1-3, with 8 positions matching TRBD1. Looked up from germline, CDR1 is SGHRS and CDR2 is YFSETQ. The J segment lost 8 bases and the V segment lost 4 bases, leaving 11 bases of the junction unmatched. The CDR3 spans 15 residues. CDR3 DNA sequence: TGCGCCAGCAGCGCAGACAGGGGCCCTCCGGACACCATATATTTT. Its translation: CASSADRGPPDTIYF.

The CDR3 DNA is TGTGCTAGTGGTTTGGTGGAGGGCGGGGAGACCCAGTACTTC. Translated: CASGLVEGGETQYF. V gene TRBV12-5 combines with J gene TRBJ2-5; a weak D match, TRBD2 (6 bases). Trimming removed 0 bases at V and 5 bases at J, with 10 bases between. CDR1 and CDR2 (germline): LGHNT, FRNRAP. The CDR3 length is 14 residues.

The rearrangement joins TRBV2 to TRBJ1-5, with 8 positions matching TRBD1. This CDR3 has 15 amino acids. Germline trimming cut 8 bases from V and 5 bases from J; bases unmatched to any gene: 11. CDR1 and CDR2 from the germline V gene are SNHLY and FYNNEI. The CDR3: CASGFKQGAYQPQHF. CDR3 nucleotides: TGTGCCAGCGGTTTTAAGCAGGGGGCTTATCAGCCCCAGCATTTT.

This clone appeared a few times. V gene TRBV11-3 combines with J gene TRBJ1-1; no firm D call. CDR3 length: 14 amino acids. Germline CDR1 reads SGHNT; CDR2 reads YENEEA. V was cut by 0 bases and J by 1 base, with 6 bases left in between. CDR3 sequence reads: CASSLDYGNTEAFF. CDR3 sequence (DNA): TGTGCCAGCAGCTTAGATTACGGGAACACTGAAGCTTTCTTT.

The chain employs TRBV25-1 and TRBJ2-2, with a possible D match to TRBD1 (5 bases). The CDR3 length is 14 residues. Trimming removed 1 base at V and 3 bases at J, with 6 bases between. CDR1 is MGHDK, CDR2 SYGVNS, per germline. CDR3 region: CASSELGHTGELFF. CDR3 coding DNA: TGTGCCAGCAGTGAATTGGGGCACACCGGGGAGCTGTTTTTT. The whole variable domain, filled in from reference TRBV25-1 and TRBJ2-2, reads EADIYQTPRYLVIGTGKKITLECSQTMGHDKMYWYQQDPGMELHLIHYSYGVNSTEKGDLSSESTVSRIRTEHFPLTLESARPSHTSQYLCASSELGHTGELFFGEGSRLTVL.

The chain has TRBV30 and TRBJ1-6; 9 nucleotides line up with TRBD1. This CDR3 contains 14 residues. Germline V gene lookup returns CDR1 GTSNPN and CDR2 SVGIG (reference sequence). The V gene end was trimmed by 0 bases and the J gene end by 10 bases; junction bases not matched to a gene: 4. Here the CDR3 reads CAWSVTGGLSPLHF. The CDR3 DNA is TGTGCCTGGAGTGTCACAGGGGGCCTATCACCCCTCCACTTT.

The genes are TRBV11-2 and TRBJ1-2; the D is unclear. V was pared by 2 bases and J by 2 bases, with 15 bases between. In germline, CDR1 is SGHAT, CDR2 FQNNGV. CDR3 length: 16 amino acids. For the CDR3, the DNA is TGTGCCAGCAGCTTAACCAACCTCAGGCCGAACTATGGCTACACCTTC. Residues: CASSLTNLRPNYGYTF.

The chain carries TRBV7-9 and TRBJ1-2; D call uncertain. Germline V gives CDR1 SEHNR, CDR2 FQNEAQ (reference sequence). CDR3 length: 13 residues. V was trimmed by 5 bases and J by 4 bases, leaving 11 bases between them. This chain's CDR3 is CASSHQETYGYTF. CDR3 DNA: TGTGCCAGCAGCCATCAGGAAACCTATGGCTACACCTTC.

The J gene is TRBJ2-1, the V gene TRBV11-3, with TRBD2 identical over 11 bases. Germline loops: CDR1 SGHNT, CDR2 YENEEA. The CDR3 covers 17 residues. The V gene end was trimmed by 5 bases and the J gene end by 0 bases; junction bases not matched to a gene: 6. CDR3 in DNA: TGTGCCAGCAGCCTCAGACTAGCGGGGAGCTCCTACAATGAGCAGTTCTTC. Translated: CASSLRLAGSSYNEQFF.

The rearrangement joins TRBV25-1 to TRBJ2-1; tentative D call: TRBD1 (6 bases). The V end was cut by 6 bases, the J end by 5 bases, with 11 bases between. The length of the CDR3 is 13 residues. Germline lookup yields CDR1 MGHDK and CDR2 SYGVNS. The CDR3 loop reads CASRGQKNNEQFF. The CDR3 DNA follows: TGTGCCAGCAGAGGACAGAAAAACAATGAGCAGTTCTTC.

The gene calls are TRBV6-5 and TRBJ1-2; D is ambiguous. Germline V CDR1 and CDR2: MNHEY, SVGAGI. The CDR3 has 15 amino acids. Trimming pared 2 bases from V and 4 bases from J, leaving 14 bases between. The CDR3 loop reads CASSYSLQDFYGYTF. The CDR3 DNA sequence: TGTGCCAGCAGTTACAGCCTCCAGGACTTCTATGGCTACACCTTC.

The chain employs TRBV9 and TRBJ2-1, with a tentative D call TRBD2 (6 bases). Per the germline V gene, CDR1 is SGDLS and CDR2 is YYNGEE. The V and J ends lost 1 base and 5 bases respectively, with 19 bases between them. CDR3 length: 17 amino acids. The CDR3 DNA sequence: TGTGCCAGCAGCGTAAGCTCGGGGCTAGCGTCTAACAATGAGCAGTTCTTC. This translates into CASSVSSGLASNNEQFF.

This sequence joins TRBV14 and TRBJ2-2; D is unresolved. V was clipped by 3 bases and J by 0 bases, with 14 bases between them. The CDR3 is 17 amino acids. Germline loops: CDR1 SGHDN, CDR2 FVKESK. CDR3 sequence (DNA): TGTGCCAGCAGCCACCGTAGGCACAGTTCGAACACCGGGGAGCTGTTTTTT. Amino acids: CASSHRRHSSNTGELFF.

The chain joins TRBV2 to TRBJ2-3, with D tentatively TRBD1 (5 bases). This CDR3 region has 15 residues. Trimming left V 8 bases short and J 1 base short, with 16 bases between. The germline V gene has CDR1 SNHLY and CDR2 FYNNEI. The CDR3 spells CASVGPRVRTDTQYF. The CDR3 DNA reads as TGTGCCAGCGTGGGGCCTAGGGTTCGCACAGATACGCAGTATTTT.

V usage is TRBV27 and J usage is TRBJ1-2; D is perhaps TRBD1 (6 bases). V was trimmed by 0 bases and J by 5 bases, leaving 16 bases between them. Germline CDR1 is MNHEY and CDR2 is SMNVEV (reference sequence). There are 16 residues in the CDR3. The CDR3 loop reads CASSLSLARGRYGYTF. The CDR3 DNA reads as TGTGCCAGCAGTTTATCCCTGGCCAGGGGTAGGTATGGCTACACCTTC.

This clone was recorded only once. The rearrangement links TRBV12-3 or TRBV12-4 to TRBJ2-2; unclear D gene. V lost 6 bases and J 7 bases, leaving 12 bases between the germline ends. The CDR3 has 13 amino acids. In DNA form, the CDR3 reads TGTGCCAGCAGCCTCATTATAGTCGGGGAGCTGTTTTTT. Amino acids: CASSLIIVGELFF.

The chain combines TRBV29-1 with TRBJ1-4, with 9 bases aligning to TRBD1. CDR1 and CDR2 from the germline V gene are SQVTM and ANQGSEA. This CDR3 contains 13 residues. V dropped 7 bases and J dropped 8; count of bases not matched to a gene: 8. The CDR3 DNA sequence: TGCAGCGCTCGGGACAGGGTTTGGGAAAAACTGTTTTTT. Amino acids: CSARDRVWEKLFF.

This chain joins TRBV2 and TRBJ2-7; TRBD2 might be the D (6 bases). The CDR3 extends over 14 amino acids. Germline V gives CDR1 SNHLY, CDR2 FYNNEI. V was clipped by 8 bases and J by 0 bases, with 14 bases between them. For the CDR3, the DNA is TGTGCCAGCTATCCGACTAGAAGCTCCTACGAGCAGTACTTC. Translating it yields CASYPTRSSYEQYF.

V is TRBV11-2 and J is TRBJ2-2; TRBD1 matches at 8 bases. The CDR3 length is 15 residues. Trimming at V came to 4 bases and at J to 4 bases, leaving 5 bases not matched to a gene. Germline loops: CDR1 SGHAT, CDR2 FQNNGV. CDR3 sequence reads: CASSSGQGPTGELFF. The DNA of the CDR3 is TGTGCCAGCAGCTCAGGACAGGGCCCCACCGGGGAGCTGTTTTTT.

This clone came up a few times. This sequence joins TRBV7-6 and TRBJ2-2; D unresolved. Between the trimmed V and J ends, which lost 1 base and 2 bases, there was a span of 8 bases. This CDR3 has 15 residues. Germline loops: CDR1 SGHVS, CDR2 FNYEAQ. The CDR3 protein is CASSLVRSNTGELFF. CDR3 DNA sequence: TGTGCCAGCAGCTTAGTGCGGAGTAACACCGGGGAGCTGTTTTTT.

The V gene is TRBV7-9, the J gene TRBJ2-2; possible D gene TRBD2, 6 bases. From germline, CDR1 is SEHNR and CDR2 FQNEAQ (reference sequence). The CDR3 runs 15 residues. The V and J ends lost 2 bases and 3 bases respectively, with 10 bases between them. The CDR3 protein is CASSLLRGDTGELFF. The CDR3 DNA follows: TGTGCCAGCAGCTTATTACGCGGGGACACCGGGGAGCTGTTTTTT.

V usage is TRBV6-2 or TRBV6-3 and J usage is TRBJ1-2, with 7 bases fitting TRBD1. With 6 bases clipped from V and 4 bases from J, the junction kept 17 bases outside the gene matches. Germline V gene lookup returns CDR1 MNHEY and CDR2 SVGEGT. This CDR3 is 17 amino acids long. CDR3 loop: CASSIGGAARILYGYTF. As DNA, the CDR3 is TGTGCCAGCAGCATAGGGGGCGCCGCTCGTATCCTCTATGGCTACACCTTC.